The rows below give T cell receptor beta chains drawn from one sample of a study of blood T cell repertoires in COVID-19. The method was immunoSEQ multiplex PCR; TCRdb's version includes in-frame clones alone and lacks a portion of them. This sample has 79,000 or so clones, with approximately 87% found just once. What was sequenced was peripheral blood. The origin of the receptors is a human donor in a cohort sampled during active COVID-19. Each CDR3 is given with its conserved first and last residue. The D gene is left open where the match is weak. Clone size is stated in some rows and not others, as once, few, many or a class when expanded.

clone_size j_call v_call d_call cdr3_nt cdr3_aa
- TRBJ2-1 TRBV4-1 TRBD2 TGCGCCAGCAGCTTTGCTAGCGGGAGGGCCTTTTATGCTGAGCAGTTCTTC CASSFASGRAFYAEQFF
- TRBJ2-7 TRBV28 - TGTGCCAGCAGTGCTATGCCGGCCTACGAGCAGTACTTC CASSAMPAYEQYF
- TRBJ2-7 TRBV5-1 TRBD2 TGCGCCAGCAGCTTGAGGCGGAGGGTCGAGCGGGGTGAGCAGTACTTC CASSLRRRVERGEQYF
- TRBJ2-6 TRBV14 - TGTGCCAGCAGCCAGGGGACACCAAGCTCTGGGGCCAACGTCCTGACTTTC CASSQGTPSSGANVLTF
- TRBJ2-3 TRBV6-5 - TGTGCCAGCAGTCCTTATAAGGAGGATACGCAGTATTTT CASSPYKEDTQYF
- TRBJ2-3 TRBV18 - TGTGCCAGCTCACCATCCGCCCGCGTAGATACGCAGTATTTT CASSPSARVDTQYF
- TRBJ1-5 TRBV28 TRBD1 TGTGCCAGCAGTTTAGACAGGGGGGAGAATCAGCCCCAGCATTTT CASSLDRGENQPQHF
- TRBJ2-3 TRBV3-1/TRBV3-2 - TGTGCCAGCAGCCTCTCCGGAGATACGCAGTATTTT CASSLSGDTQYF
- TRBJ1-1 TRBV27 TRBD1 TGTGCCAGCAGGGGACAGGGGCGAGCTTTCTTT CASRGQGRAFF
- TRBJ2-1 TRBV7-9 TRBD1 TGTGCCAGCAGCTTCGGTCGACAGGGGAATGAGCAGTTCTTC CASSFGRQGNEQFF
- TRBJ1-6 TRBV3-1/TRBV3-2 - TGTGCCAGCAGCCAGTTCGTAAATTCACCCCTCCACTTT CASSQFVNSPLHF
once TRBJ2-1 TRBV5-1 TRBD2 TGCGCCAGCAGTCGATTAGCGGGGTCCAATGAGCAGTTCTTC CASSRLAGSNEQFF
- TRBJ1-6 TRBV28 TRBD1 TGTGCCAGCACCCTCGGACAGGGCTATAATTCACCCCTCCACTTT CASTLGQGYNSPLHF
once TRBJ1-3 TRBV28 - TGTGCCAGCAGGGTCGGGGGGGGCGTAAGAAACACCATATATTTT CASRVGGGVRNTIYF
once TRBJ2-5 TRBV6-1 - TGTGCCAGCAGTGAAAGGGCAGGGATAGTGGAGACCCAGTACTTC CASSERAGIVETQYF
- TRBJ2-2 TRBV27 - TGTGCCAGCAGGACATTGGACACCGGGGAGCTGTTTTTT CASRTLDTGELFF
- TRBJ2-3 TRBV3-1/TRBV3-2 - TGTGCCAGCAGCCAAGTGGGCGGGTCTAGCACAGATACGCAGTATTTT CASSQVGGSSTDTQYF
- TRBJ2-2 TRBV19 - TGTGCCAGTAGTATAGCACAGTTAAACACCGGGGAGCTGTTTTTT CASSIAQLNTGELFF
- TRBJ2-5 TRBV6-4 - TGTGCCAGCAGTGCAATTCTAAGGGGTAGAACGGAGACCCAGTACTTC CASSAILRGRTETQYF
- TRBJ1-2 TRBV18 - TGTGCCAGCTCACAGGACACCTATGGCTACACCTTC CASSQDTYGYTF
- TRBJ2-5 TRBV5-4 TRBD2 TGTGCCAGCAGCTTGGGGTGGGCGGGAGAAGAGACCCAGTACTTC CASSLGWAGEETQYF
- TRBJ2-1 TRBV28 TRBD1 TGTGCCATCCTTTCTCCGGGACAGGGAGAGTCAGCGTTCTTC CAILSPGQGESAFF
- TRBJ2-3 TRBV27 TRBD2 TGTGCCAGCAGTTTAGGCGGGAGGGCAGGAGATACGCAGTATTTT CASSLGGRAGDTQYF
- TRBJ2-2 TRBV27 - TGTGCCAGCAGTTTATTGAGGGGGGAGCTGTTTTTT CASSLLRGELFF
once TRBJ2-7 TRBV28 TRBD2 TGTGCCAGCAGCTCGGGGGGGCAGACAGGATACGAGCAGTACTTC CASSSGGQTGYEQYF
- TRBJ1-3 TRBV3-1/TRBV3-2 - TGTGCCAGCAGCCAAGGAATGCGAGGAAACACCATATATTTT CASSQGMRGNTIYF
- TRBJ1-5 TRBV6-4 - TGTGCCAGCAGTCCCTTCGGGGAACAGCCCCAGCATTTT CASSPFGEQPQHF